This T cell receptor (beta chain) was obtained from a study of T cell repertoires in cytomegalovirus infection. The CDR3 is 15 amino acids. From germline, CDR1 is SGHAT and CDR2 FQNNGV. J gave up 4 bases and V 5 bases, and 10 bases lay outside the gene matches. TCRdb re-analysed the reads in MiXCR, keeping a single row per CDR3 protein. The repertoire has hundreds of thousands of distinct CDR3 sequences, about 33% of them found once; the top ten carry roughly 15%. The TCR comes from a human donor in good health (CMV status not recorded). Some clones in this sample may be carry-over from other donors' samples. The chain couples TRBV11-2 to TRBJ1-2; 7 bases line up with TRBD1. Material: PBMCs. DNA for the CDR3: TGTGCCAGCAGCACCGTGACAGGGAGGAGCTATGGCTACACCTTC. This codes for CASSTVTGRSYGYTF.